The T cell receptor beta chain under discussion was sequenced for a study of beta chain features in type 1 diabetes (dated by TCRdb to about 2018). The study in broad terms: Mean age, gender distribution, total cell number and subset yield did not differ between patients and healthy donors. Across all samples, some 100,000,000 sorted cells were examined, and cell number per subset correlated strongly with RNA yield. In the study, TCRB repertoires of sorted circulating CD4+ T cell subsets from recently diagnosed type 1 diabetes patients were compared with those of matched healthy donors. Regulatory and stem cell-like memory subsets were obtained from only 8 patients and about 8 healthy donors, while naive and central memory subsets were obtained from all 30 or so donors. What the study reported, not specific to this receptor: Shorter templates might be favored by PCR, yet because patient and control samples were amplified and corrected together, any such skew would affect both groups equally. Naive, central memory and regulatory TCRB repertoires appeared more similar among patients than among healthy donors. In all four CD4+ subsets, TCRB CDR3 length was moderately but significantly shorter in type 1 diabetes patients. At VDJ recombination sites, patients with type 1 diabetes made fewer insertions and deleted more nucleotides, a pattern implying thymic rearrangement abnormalities. Sequencing cDNA rather than genomic DNA could over-represent highly expressing activated cells, although activation and CD3 levels did not differ between groups. HLA sub-analyses involved small numbers of individuals, so any influence of HLA type on TCRB rearrangement remained unresolved.

A single peripheral blood draw of roughly 0.11 L on average was collected from each donor into heparinised tubes. A BD FACSAria II was used to sort naive, central memory, regulatory and stem cell-like memory CD4+ T cells with a panel that included CD45RO, CCR7, CD25, CD127, CD95 and CD27. Purity was above 98% for every sorted population. PBMCs were separated immediately by Lymphoprep density gradient centrifugation and were stained directly, without being cultured. Samples were stained and sorted in pairs, with one healthy donor and one patient per experiment, so that batch effects were minimized. For this clone: The clone's antigen remains unknown. One end of the junction varies from germline; a read error may be responsible.

The CDR3 sequence holds 15 residues, the cysteine and phenylalanine included. The sequence is cut down to CDR3 DNA, 45 bases in frame from base 1. CDR1 and CDR2 were assigned from the germline V gene (reference sequence) as SGHNT and YYREEE. All of the isolated RNA was reverse transcribed with the High Capacity cDNA Reverse Transcription Kit, so expressed TCRB transcripts were sequenced. Deep immunoSEQ sequencing was performed on naive, central memory and regulatory T cell samples, with an average of approximately 4 million total reads per sample. After sorted cells were lysed in RLT buffer, RNA was extracted with DNase-treated RNeasy Micro or Mini kits, with the choice depending on cell number. To prevent cross-contamination, every cell subset was processed on its own, while patient and healthy donor samples were processed together. The immunoSEQ multiplex PCR was used to amplify TCRB sequences from cDNA, generating 87-bp fragments that spanned the CDR3 region. Sequencing of the amplicons was done on the Illumina HiSeq platform. In the authors' own workflow: PCR bias was computationally corrected using synthetic template baselines, reads within Hamming distance 2 were collapsed, and singletons that could not be merged were discarded. By aligning reads against IMGT, V, D and J genes, CDR3 length, and insertions or deletions at six rearrangement sites were assigned. Within each subset, clonotype counts were normalized to sorted cell number, and only after that were true diversity and Gini coefficients computed with the tcR R package. Repertoire sharing was quantified using the overlap coefficient calculated on TCRB nucleotide sequences. As a proxy for the pre-selection repertoire, out-of-frame TCRB sequences from naive cells were analyzed. The source is immuneACCESS, and TCRdb retained only in-frame sequences with V and J called. Part of the clones is not carried over; for the studies checked, unresolved V genes explain less than half of this, and the remainder is unexplained. V, J and clone size were drawn from that table, and D and trimming were deduced from the DNA. Counted in this sample were over 700,000 clones; 15% to 20% of them appeared once. The ten largest account for 0.023% of the sample.

Sequences were obtained from naive CD4+ T cells from blood. The cell subset or site label here, explained by the study, means: true naive CD4+ T cells. The TCR was taken from a woman aged 18-35 years in good health. The chain is made from TRBV5-4 and TRBJ2-7; TRBD2 matches 8 bases in the middle. This receptor has the CDR3 CASSQGLADTYEQYF. The nucleotide sequence reads TGCGCCAGCAGCCAAGGACTAGCTGATACCTACGAGCAGTACTTC.